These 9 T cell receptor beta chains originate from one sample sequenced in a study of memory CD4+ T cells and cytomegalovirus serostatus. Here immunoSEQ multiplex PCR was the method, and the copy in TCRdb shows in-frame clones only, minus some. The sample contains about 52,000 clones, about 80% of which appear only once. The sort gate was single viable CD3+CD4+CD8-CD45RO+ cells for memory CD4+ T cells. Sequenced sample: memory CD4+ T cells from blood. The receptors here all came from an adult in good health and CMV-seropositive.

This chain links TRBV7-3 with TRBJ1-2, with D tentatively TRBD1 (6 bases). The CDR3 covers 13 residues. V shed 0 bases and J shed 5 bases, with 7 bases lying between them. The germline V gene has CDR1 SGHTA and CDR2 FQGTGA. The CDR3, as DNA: TGTGCCAGCAGCTTAACAGGGGGGTATGGCTACACCTTC. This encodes CASSLTGGYGYTF.

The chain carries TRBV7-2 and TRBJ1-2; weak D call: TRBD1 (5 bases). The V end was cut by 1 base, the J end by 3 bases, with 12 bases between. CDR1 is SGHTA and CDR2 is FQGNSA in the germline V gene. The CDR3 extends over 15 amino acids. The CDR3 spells CASSLDWGSHYGYTF. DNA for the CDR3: TGTGCCAGCAGCTTAGATTGGGGGAGTCACTATGGCTACACCTTC.

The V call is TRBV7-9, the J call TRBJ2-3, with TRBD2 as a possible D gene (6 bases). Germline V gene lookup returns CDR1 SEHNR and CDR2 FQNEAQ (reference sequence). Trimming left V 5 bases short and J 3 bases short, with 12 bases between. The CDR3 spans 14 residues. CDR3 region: CASSPYSGTDTQYF. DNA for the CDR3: TGTGCCAGCAGCCCATATAGCGGAACAGATACGCAGTATTTT.

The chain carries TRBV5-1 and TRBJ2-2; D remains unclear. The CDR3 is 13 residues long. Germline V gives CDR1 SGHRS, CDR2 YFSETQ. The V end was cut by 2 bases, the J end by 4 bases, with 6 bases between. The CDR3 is CASSFQVTGELFF. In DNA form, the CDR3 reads TGCGCCAGCAGCTTCCAGGTCACCGGGGAGCTGTTTTTT.

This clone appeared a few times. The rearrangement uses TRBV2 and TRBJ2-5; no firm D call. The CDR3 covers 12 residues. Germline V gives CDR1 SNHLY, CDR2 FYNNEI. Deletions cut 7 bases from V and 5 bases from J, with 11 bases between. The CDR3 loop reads CASTAASETQYF. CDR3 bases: TGTGCCAGCACGGCAGCCTCTGAGACCCAGTACTTC. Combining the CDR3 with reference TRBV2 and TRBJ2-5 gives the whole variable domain EPEVTQTPSHQVTQMGQEVILRCVPISNHLYFYWYRQILGQKVEFLVSFYNNEISEKSEIFDDQFSVERPDGSNFTLKIRSTKLEDSAMYFCASTAASETQYFGPGTRLLVL.

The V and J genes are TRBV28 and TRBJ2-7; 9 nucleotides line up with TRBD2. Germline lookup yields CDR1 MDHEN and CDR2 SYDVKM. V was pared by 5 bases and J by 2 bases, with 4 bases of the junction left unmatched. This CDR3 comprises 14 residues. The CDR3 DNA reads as TGTGCCAGCAGTCTTCTAGCGGGACCCTACGAGCAGTACTTC. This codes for CASSLLAGPYEQYF.

The CDR3 region has the DNA TGTGCCAGCAGCTTGAGTGGGGGGGCCAACGTCCTGACTTTC. Its translation is CASSLSGGANVLTF. This rearrangement joins TRBV13 to TRBJ2-6; D gene ambiguous. Germline CDR1 reads PRHDT; CDR2 reads FYEKMQ (reference sequence). Trimming left V 3 bases short and J 4 bases short, with 7 bases between. The CDR3 loop spans 14 amino acids.

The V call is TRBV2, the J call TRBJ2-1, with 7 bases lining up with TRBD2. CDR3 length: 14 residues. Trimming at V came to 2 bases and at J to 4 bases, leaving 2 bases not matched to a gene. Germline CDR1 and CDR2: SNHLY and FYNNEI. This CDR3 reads CASSETRGYNEQFF. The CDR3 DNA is TGTGCCAGCAGTGAAACGCGGGGGTACAATGAGCAGTTCTTC. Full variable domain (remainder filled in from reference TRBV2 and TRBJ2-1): EPEVTQTPSHQVTQMGQEVILRCVPISNHLYFYWYRQILGQKVEFLVSFYNNEISEKSEIFDDQFSVERPDGSNFTLKIRSTKLEDSAMYFCASSETRGYNEQFFGPGTRLTVL.

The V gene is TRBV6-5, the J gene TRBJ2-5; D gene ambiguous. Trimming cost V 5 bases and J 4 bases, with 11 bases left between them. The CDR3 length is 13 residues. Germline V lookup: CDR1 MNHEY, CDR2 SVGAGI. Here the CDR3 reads CASSRSAGETQYF. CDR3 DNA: TGTGCCAGCAGTAGGTCAGCAGGAGAGACCCAGTACTTC.